This T cell receptor (beta chain) derives from a study of CD8 T cells in ankylosing spondylitis. General observations from the study: One TCR beta motif, made up of under ten highly homologous variants, appeared characteristic of ankylosing spondylitis blood.

Germline V gene sequence: CDR1 DFQATT, CDR2 SNEGSKA (reference sequence). Trimming shortened V by 6 bases and J by 0 bases, and 12 bases separated the two germline ends. The CDR3 is 14 amino acids. On this clonotype itself: The antigen remains unidentified.

TCRdb analysed the 5' RACE reads with MiXCR anew, one entry per CDR3 protein. The sample records fewer than 450,000 distinct CDR3 sequences, roughly 17% being singletons. Sample: blood, either unsorted or a sorted T cell fraction (not recorded which). This clonotype originated in a male donor with ankylosing spondylitis. This chain joins TRBV20-1 and TRBJ2-1; no reliable D call. In DNA, the CDR3 is TGCAGTGCCCTGAAGGAAAGCTCCTACAATGAGCAGTTCTTC. Amino acids: CSALKESSYNEQFF.